The 3 T cell receptor beta chains below were found in one sample sequenced in a study of T cells in Graves' hyperthyroidism and ophthalmopathy. There were TCR beta CDR3 regions amplified from RNA transcripts. When the TCR CDR3 underwent first-round RT-PCR, the HTBI primer set was used. MiXCR was run by TCRdb on the multiplex PCR reads, yielding one entry per CDR3 protein. The sample holds around 360,000 distinct CDR3 sequences, roughly 15% seen once. Sequencing was performed on blood. The receptor set was obtained from a woman aged 55-69 years with Graves' ophthalmopathy.

This clonotype was seen at least ten times. This chain connects TRBV2 to TRBJ2-7; 7 bases agree with TRBD1. V lost 7 bases and J lost 5; bases outside the gene matches: 11. Germline values: CDR1 SNHLY, CDR2 FYNNEI. The CDR3 runs to 14 residues. The CDR3 here is CASIPLGQSDEQYF. In DNA form, the CDR3 reads TGTGCCAGCATTCCATTGGGACAGTCGGACGAGCAGTACTTC.

This clonotype came up many times. The J gene is TRBJ2-7, the V gene TRBV11-1; D is undetermined. The V gene's germline CDR1 is SGHAT and CDR2 FQDESV (reference sequence). Trimming cost V 3 bases and J 4 bases, with 4 bases left between them. CDR3 size: 11 residues. CDR3 protein: CASSFKYEQYF. As DNA, the CDR3 is TGTGCCAGCAGCTTTAAGTACGAGCAGTACTTC.

There are a few counts of this clonotype. The chain has TRBV29-1 and TRBJ1-5; 9 nucleotides align to TRBD1. This CDR3 is built from 13 residues. V trimming: 4 bases; J trimming: 5 bases; junction bases outside the gene matches: 3. Germline CDR1 reads SQVTM; CDR2 reads ANQGSEA. As DNA, the CDR3 is TGCAGCGTTGGACAGGGGGTGGATCAGCCCCAGCATTTT. Translating it yields CSVGQGVDQPQHF. Together with reference TRBV29-1 and TRBJ1-5, the CDR3 gives the full variable domain: SAVISQKPSRDICQRGTSLTIQCQVDSQVTMMFWYRQQPGQSLTLIATANQGSEATYESGFVIDKFPISRPNLTFSTLTVSNMSPEDSSIYLCSVGQGVDQPQHFGDGTRLSIL.